This T cell receptor (beta chain) was identified during a study of identical twins. This clonotype occurred many times. This CDR3 has 16 residues. V dropped 4 bases and J dropped 6 bases, with 16 bases sitting between them. CDR1 and CDR2 (germline): KGHSY, FQNENV. MiXCR, applied by TCRdb to the 5' RACE reads, yields one record per CDR3 protein. In the table there are about 690,000 distinct CDR3 sequences, around 6% of which are singletons. The sequenced sample consisted of naive T cells sorted from blood. The receptor was derived from a young man in good health. This chain connects TRBV16 to TRBJ1-6; the D gene is possibly TRBD1 (5 bases). The CDR3 nucleotides are TGTGCCAGCAGCCTCCAGGGCGGTGCGGGTAATTCACCCCTCCACTTT. This gives the protein CASSLQGGAGNSPLHF.